The present T cell receptor beta chain was sequenced within a study of Tregs in tolerant kidney transplant recipients. Study findings and constraints: The small number of patients limits these findings pending further validation. Expanding Tregs on activated donor B cells appeared to best identify donor-specific TCRbeta clones.

CD4+CD25+CD127- Tregs, CD4+CD25- non-Tregs, CD4 and CD8 cells were sorted. The CDR3 covers 17 residues. Germline CDR1 is SGHRS and CDR2 is YFSETQ. V lost 4 bases and J lost 0; bases outside the gene matches: 6. The protocol was immunoSEQ multiplex PCR, while the TCRdb copy is restricted to in-frame clones and leaves out a portion. Of some 90,000 clones in the sample, 85% to 95% were seen once. For this clone: Its specificity is unknown.

The chain recombines TRBV5-1 with TRBJ2-3; 12 bases are shared with TRBD2. The clonotype comes from a human donor in good health. The sequencing sample was made of CD8+ T cells from blood. In nucleotides, the CDR3 is TGCGCCAGCAGCCTCCGACTAGCGGGGGCTAGCACAGATACGCAGTATTTT. Translation: CASSLRLAGASTDTQYF.